Listed here are 32 T cell receptor beta chains from one sample, sequenced in a study of Tregs in tolerant kidney transplant recipients. Data came from immunoSEQ multiplex PCR; TCRdb stores just in-frame clones and leaves some out. The table includes 74,000 or so clones, 90% to 95% detected once. Mixed chimerism was transient after nonmyeloablative marrow transplants from related graft donors. This material consisted of CD4+ T cells from blood (PBMCs), taken 24 months after the transplant. These receptors were taken from a human patient who received a combined kidney and bone marrow transplant. Some T cells may be the graft donor's.

V usage is TRBV7-3 and J usage is TRBJ2-2; possibly TRBD2 for D (6 bases). The V end lost 6 bases, the J end lost 0 bases, and 11 bases lay between the germline ends. Germline V gives CDR1 SGHTA, CDR2 FQGTGA. The length of the CDR3 is 15 residues. The CDR3 DNA sequence: TGTGCCAGCAGGGTTAGCGGAGCGAACACCGGGGAGCTGTTTTTT. It yields the protein CASRVSGANTGELFF.

The chain uses TRBV10-3 and TRBJ2-5; a possible D gene is TRBD1 (5 bases). V was cut by 3 bases and J by 4 bases, with 9 bases left in between. CDR3 size: 13 residues. In germline, CDR1 is ENHRY, CDR2 SYGVKD. CDR3 nucleotide sequence: TGTGCCATCAGTGAAGGGGAAGGAGAGACCCAGTACTTC. The encoded protein is CAISEGEGETQYF.

V gene TRBV27 combines with J gene TRBJ1-1; D call uncertain. Germline lookup yields CDR1 MNHEY and CDR2 SMNVEV (reference sequence). The V end lost 4 bases, the J end lost 7 bases, and 13 bases lay between the germline ends. CDR3 length: 13 amino acids. DNA for the CDR3: TGTGCCAGCAGTTCCCTATTTCGAGGTGAAGCTTTCTTT. Translation: CASSSLFRGEAFF.

V usage is TRBV7-2 and J usage is TRBJ1-5; 9 nucleotides agree with TRBD1. J gave up 7 bases and V 5 bases, and 9 bases lay outside the gene matches. Germline CDR1 and CDR2: SGHTA and FQGNSA. The CDR3 runs 15 residues. The CDR3 here is CASSLRTGESQPQHF. The CDR3 DNA sequence: TGTGCCAGCAGCCTCCGGACAGGGGAAAGCCAGCCCCAGCATTTT.

This chain joins TRBV7-2 and TRBJ1-2; possible D gene TRBD1, 6 bases. With 1 base removed from V and 4 bases from J, the gap between germline ends came to 10 bases. The CDR3 is 14 amino acids. CDR1 and CDR2 from the germline V gene are SGHTA and FQGNSA. Here the CDR3 reads CASSLGQGSYGYTF. In DNA, the CDR3 is TGTGCCAGCAGCTTAGGGCAGGGGAGCTATGGCTACACCTTC. The whole variable domain, filled in from reference TRBV7-2 and TRBJ1-2, reads GAGVSQSPSNKVTEKGKDVELRCDPISGHTALYWYRQSLGQGLEFLIYFQGNSAPDKSGLPSDRFSAERTGGSVSTLTIQRTQQEDSAVYLCASSLGQGSYGYTFGSGTRLTVV.

The rearrangement joins TRBV7-8 to TRBJ2-5; weak D call: TRBD2 (7 bases). The length of the CDR3 is 13 residues. The V end was cut by 1 base, the J end by 5 bases, with 8 bases between. Looked up from germline, CDR1 is SGHVS and CDR2 is FQNEAQ. Here the CDR3 reads CASSLEGGETQYF. As DNA, the CDR3 is TGTGCCAGCAGCTTAGAGGGGGGGGAGACCCAGTACTTC. The full variable domain, with the rest looked up from reference TRBV7-8 and TRBJ2-5, is GAGVSQSPRYKVAKRGQDVALRCDPISGHVSLFWYQQALGQGPEFLTYFQNEAQLDKSGLPSDRFFAERPEGSVSTLKIQRTQQEDSAVYLCASSLEGGETQYFGPGTRLLVL.

The chain recombines TRBV19 with TRBJ2-7, with D perhaps TRBD1 (6 bases). The V gene lost 4 bases and the J gene lost 1 base, with 17 bases spanning the gap. This CDR3 has 16 amino acids. Germline V gene sequence: CDR1 LNHDA, CDR2 SQIVND (reference sequence). The CDR3 sequence is CASSRGILGGSYEQYF. CDR3 DNA sequence: TGTGCCAGTAGTAGGGGGATACTAGGGGGATCCTACGAGCAGTACTTC.

The chain links TRBV7-3 to TRBJ2-4, with D possibly being TRBD1 (6 bases). The CDR3 totals 15 residues. Trimming left V 5 bases short and J 1 base short, with 12 bases between. CDR1 and CDR2 (germline): SGHTA, FQGTGA. The CDR3 reads CASSPGAGAKNIQYF. The DNA for the CDR3 is TGTGCCAGCAGCCCAGGGGCCGGGGCCAAAAACATTCAGTACTTC.

This clone was counted once. V gene TRBV4-2 combines with J gene TRBJ1-4, with D perhaps matching TRBD1 (5 bases). Trimming took off 0 bases at V and 5 bases at J, with 7 bases between the two ends. Germline assignment: CDR1 LGHNA and CDR2 YNFKEQ. The CDR3 loop spans 14 amino acids. The CDR3 protein is CASSQEGGNEKLFF. In nucleotides, the CDR3 is TGTGCCAGCAGCCAAGAGGGGGGGAATGAAAAACTGTTTTTT.

This chain connects TRBV27 to TRBJ2-4; a weak D match, TRBD1 (6 bases). Per germline, CDR1 MNHEY and CDR2 SMNVEV (reference sequence). The CDR3 is made up of 16 amino acids. V lost 3 bases and J lost 3, with 15 bases in between. The CDR3 DNA reads TGTGCCAGCAGTTTTATTGGGGGCTCGGACAAAAACATTCAGTACTTC. Translation: CASSFIGGSDKNIQYF.

This chain joins TRBV27 and TRBJ2-7; no reliable D call. V shed 6 bases and J shed 2 bases, with 17 bases lying between them. Germline CDR1 MNHEY, CDR2 SMNVEV (reference sequence). The CDR3 contains 15 residues. The CDR3 reads CASRGRTDGPYEQYF. CDR3 sequence (DNA): TGTGCCAGCAGGGGCCGAACCGATGGGCCCTACGAGCAGTACTTC.

The V and J genes are TRBV5-6 and TRBJ2-7, with 7 bases fitting TRBD2. Per germline, CDR1 SGHDT and CDR2 YYEEEE. The CDR3 loop spans 15 amino acids. With V trimmed by 0 bases and J by 2 bases, 5 bases remained unmatched. This CDR3 is CASSLGGGGPYEQYF. CDR3 DNA: TGTGCCAGCAGCTTGGGGGGGGGTGGACCCTACGAGCAGTACTTC.

The chain uses TRBV19 and TRBJ2-7; tentative D call: TRBD2 (5 bases). CDR3 length: 18 residues. Germline V gives CDR1 LNHDA, CDR2 SQIVND (reference sequence). Trimming stripped 5 bases from V and 2 bases from J, with 25 bases between. The CDR3 DNA follows: TGTGCCAGTAGTCCCATGGACGGAGGAATTCCAATACCCTACGAGCAGTACTTC. Protein: CASSPMDGGIPIPYEQYF.

The V gene is TRBV5-8, the J gene TRBJ1-5, with D perhaps TRBD1 (6 bases). This CDR3 is built from 15 residues. Germline V lookup: CDR1 SGHTS, CDR2 YDEGEE. The V end lost 0 bases, the J end lost 4 bases, and 11 bases lay between the germline ends. CDR3 sequence reads: CASSLGGTFNQPQHF. The CDR3 DNA is TGTGCCAGCAGCTTGGGGGGGACATTTAATCAGCCCCAGCATTTT.

Regarding this clone: The junction departs from the called germline gene at one end, perhaps through a read error. Other nucleotide sequences from this sample produce the same CDR3. The chain links TRBV5-1 to TRBJ1-6, with 8 positions matching TRBD1. The CDR3 contains 15 residues. From germline, CDR1 is SGHRS and CDR2 YFSETQ. Here the CDR3 DNA reads TGCGCCAGCAGCATCCGGACAGGGCAAAATTCCCCCCTCCACTTT. Amino acids: CASSIRTGQNSPLHF.

The rearrangement links TRBV11-2 to TRBJ2-1; 11 positions agree with TRBD2. The J segment lost 5 bases and the V segment lost 5 bases, leaving 8 bases of the junction unmatched. CDR1 and CDR2 (germline): SGHAT, FQNNGV. The CDR3 extends over 16 amino acids. CDR3 amino acids: CASSPRTSGGHNEQFF. The CDR3 DNA sequence: TGTGCCAGCAGCCCCAGAACTAGCGGGGGCCACAATGAGCAGTTCTTC.

The chain couples TRBV18 to TRBJ2-7, with D perhaps TRBD1 (5 bases). Trimming took 2 bases from V and 2 from J, leaving 10 bases between them. Germline CDR1 reads KGHSH; CDR2 reads LQKENI. The CDR3 is 14 residues long. CDR3 bases: TGTGCCAGCTCACCAGGTGCAGGGACCTACGAGCAGTACTTC. Its protein product is CASSPGAGTYEQYF. Together with reference TRBV18 and TRBJ2-7, the CDR3 gives the full variable domain: NAGVMQNPRHLVRRRGQEARLRCSPMKGHSHVYWYRQLPEEGLKFMVYLQKENIIDESGMPKERFSAEFPKEGPSILRIQQVVRGDSAAYFCASSPGAGTYEQYFGPGTRLTVT.

V usage is TRBV6-6 and J usage is TRBJ2-7, with 9 positions matching TRBD1. From germline, CDR1 is MNHNY and CDR2 SVGAGI (reference sequence). V shed 2 bases, J shed 3 bases, and the junction held 8 bases outside the gene matches. This CDR3 has 16 amino acids. The CDR3 spells CASSYGVRQGDYEQYF. CDR3 coding DNA: TGTGCCAGCAGTTACGGGGTTCGACAGGGGGACTACGAGCAGTACTTC.

This sequence joins TRBV11-2 and TRBJ2-5; D is perhaps TRBD2 (5 bases). Trimming stripped 6 bases from V and 3 bases from J, with 14 bases between. Germline CDR1 is SGHAT and CDR2 is FQNNGV. CDR3 length equals 14 residues. As DNA, the CDR3 is TGTGCCAGCAGTCTAGCCCCAGAAAAAGAGACCCAGTACTTC. As protein: CASSLAPEKETQYF. Variable domain in full (rest from reference TRBV11-2 and TRBJ2-5): EAGVAQSPRYKIIEKRQSVAFWCNPISGHATLYWYQQILGQGPKLLIQFQNNGVVDDSQLPKDRFSAERLKGVDSTLKIQPAKLEDSAVYLCASSLAPEKETQYFGPGTRLLVL.

The chain carries TRBV19 and TRBJ1-2; 7 nucleotides match TRBD1. Germline values: CDR1 LNHDA, CDR2 SQIVND (reference sequence). This CDR3 comprises 15 residues. Trimming took 4 bases from V and 2 from J; bases not matched to a gene: 7. CDR3 DNA: TGTGCCAGTAGTACAACCCGACAGGGAAACTATGGCTACACCTTC. Protein product: CASSTTRQGNYGYTF.

This clone was seen only once. The chain carries TRBV19 and TRBJ1-2; 8 bases are a match to TRBD1. Germline lookup yields CDR1 LNHDA and CDR2 SQIVND (reference sequence). The ends lost 7 bases at V and 1 base at J; junction bases unmatched: 11. The CDR3 spans 16 residues. Here the CDR3 reads CASTEIGQGGNYGYTF. In DNA form, the CDR3 reads TGTGCCAGTACCGAAATTGGACAGGGCGGTAACTATGGCTACACCTTC.

To note about this clone: Other DNA sequences of this sample code for an identical CDR3. The CDR3 loop is CASSKMEGGPNSPLHF. In nucleotides, the CDR3 is TGTGCCAGCAGCAAAATGGAGGGAGGCCCTAATTCACCCCTCCACTTT. The chain employs TRBV7-9 and TRBJ1-6; D gene ambiguous. The CDR3 extends over 16 amino acids. V was shortened by 5 bases and J by 6 bases, with 17 bases between the two germline ends. The germline V gene has CDR1 SEHNR and CDR2 FQNEAQ (reference sequence).

The chain recombines TRBV7-2 with TRBJ2-5, with 9 positions matching TRBD2. V shed 5 bases and J 4 bases; nucleotides not matched to a gene: 8. Per the germline V gene, CDR1 is SGHTA and CDR2 is FQGNSA. CDR3 length equals 15 residues. CDR3 sequence reads: CASSRYSGGLETQYF. CDR3 in DNA: TGTGCCAGCAGCCGATATAGCGGGGGATTAGAGACCCAGTACTTC.

The chain recombines TRBV30 with TRBJ1-1; D uncertain. The ends were cut back, 2 bases at V and 5 bases at J, with 15 bases in the middle. CDR3 length equals 14 residues. From germline, CDR1 is GTSNPN and CDR2 SVGIG (reference sequence). Here the CDR3 DNA reads TGTGCCTGGAGTTTCCGTAGAGGGAAGACTGAAGCTTTCTTT. This encodes CAWSFRRGKTEAFF.

V is TRBV5-4 and J is TRBJ1-5, with 7 bases lining up with TRBD1. V trimming: 4 bases; J trimming: 10 bases; junction bases outside the gene matches: 14. The CDR3 loop spans 15 amino acids. Per the germline V gene, CDR1 is SGHNT and CDR2 is YYREEE (reference sequence). The CDR3, as DNA: TGTGCCAGCAGCCAGGACAGGTCCAATAGGTTACCCCAGCATTTT. It codes for CASSQDRSNRLPQHF.

The rearrangement joins TRBV5-1 to TRBJ2-5; 9 positions agree with TRBD1. There are 14 residues in the CDR3. V trimming: 3 bases; J trimming: 1 base; junction bases outside the gene matches: 1. The V gene's germline CDR1 is SGHRS and CDR2 YFSETQ. This chain's CDR3 is CASSWGQGQETQYF. In DNA, the CDR3 is TGCGCCAGCAGCTGGGGACAGGGCCAAGAGACCCAGTACTTC.

The V gene is TRBV7-3, the J gene TRBJ2-2; 14 bases agree with TRBD2. Germline lookup yields CDR1 SGHTA and CDR2 FQGTGA. With 6 bases clipped from V and 6 bases from J, the junction kept 6 bases outside the gene matches. The CDR3 is made up of 16 amino acids. The CDR3 coding sequence is TGTGCCAGCAGACGAGGACTAGCGGGAGGCTCCGGGGAGCTGTTTTTT. Its translation is CASRRGLAGGSGELFF.

This clone was found once. The gene calls are TRBV4-3 and TRBJ1-2; 8 bases align to TRBD1. V dropped 5 bases and J dropped 5; count of bases not matched to a gene: 7. There are 14 residues in the CDR3. The V gene's germline CDR1 is LGHNA and CDR2 YSLEER. The CDR3 reads CASSLGDRGYGYTF. The CDR3 DNA reads TGCGCCAGCAGCTTAGGAGACAGGGGATATGGCTACACCTTC.

The rearrangement links TRBV14 to TRBJ2-1, with a tentative D call TRBD2 (5 bases). This CDR3 contains 18 residues. Per the germline V gene, CDR1 is SGHDN and CDR2 is FVKESK. Trimming left V 0 bases short and J 4 bases short, with 19 bases between. CDR3 coding DNA: TGTGCCAGCAGCCAAGATTCATGGCGACTCCGGGAATACAATGAGCAGTTCTTC. Residues: CASSQDSWRLREYNEQFF.

This chain connects TRBV9 to TRBJ2-4, with a weak D call TRBD1 (5 bases). CDR1 is SGDLS, CDR2 YYNGEE, per germline. CDR3 length: 12 residues. Deletions cut 0 bases from V and 8 bases from J, with 6 bases between. The CDR3 sequence: CASSVEGHIQYF. CDR3 in DNA: TGTGCCAGCAGCGTAGAGGGGCACATTCAGTACTTC.

V is TRBV5-1 and J is TRBJ2-2, with D tentatively TRBD2 (6 bases). V was shortened by 2 bases and J by 3 bases, with 17 bases between the two germline ends. Per the germline V gene, CDR1 is SGHRS and CDR2 is YFSETQ. This CDR3 comprises 17 residues. This CDR3 reads CASSFMELASDTGELFF. As DNA, the CDR3 is TGCGCCAGCAGCTTCATGGAACTAGCTAGTGACACCGGGGAGCTGTTTTTT. Together with reference TRBV5-1 and TRBJ2-2, the CDR3 gives the full variable domain: KAGVTQTPRYLIKTRGQQVTLSCSPISGHRSVSWYQQTPGQGLQFLFEYFSETQRNKGNFPGRFSGRQFSNSRSEMNVSTLELGDSALYLCASSFMELASDTGELFFGEGSRLTVL.

This rearrangement joins TRBV19 to TRBJ2-5; tentative D call: TRBD1 (5 bases). Trimming pared 4 bases from V and 1 base from J, leaving 10 bases between. The length of the CDR3 is 14 residues. The V gene's germline CDR1 is LNHDA and CDR2 SQIVND (reference sequence). CDR3 nucleotides: TGTGCCAGTAGTACCCGACAGTTCCAAGAGACCCAGTACTTC. Translated, it gives CASSTRQFQETQYF.